This record concerns one T cell receptor (beta chain) sequence. Its antigen is undetermined. Germline V gives CDR1 SGHRS, CDR2 YFSETQ. Losses at the gene ends were 2 bases for V and 2 bases for J; bases not matched to a gene: 6. This CDR3 comprises 16 residues. This sample was taken from a study of cytomegalovirus exposure and HLA in healthy donors. Whole-study findings and limits: Many donors carried some public TCRs, although rarity characterized most TCR sequences. According to a later analysis, TCR clusters from the first cohort tended to co-occur in the 110 or so validation repertoires.

Produced via immunoSEQ multiplex PCR; TCRdb's table is partial and in-frame only. This table holds roughly 150,000 clones, just under 85% found once. V is TRBV5-1 and J is TRBJ2-2, with TRBD2 matching over 7 bases. The sequence was obtained from a man aged 25 to 45 in good health and CMV-seropositive. Sequencing was done on a sample of PBMCs. Here the CDR3 DNA reads TGCGCCAGCAGCTTTTACCTAGCGGATAACACCGGGGAGCTGTTTTTT. It is translated as CASSFYLADNTGELFF.